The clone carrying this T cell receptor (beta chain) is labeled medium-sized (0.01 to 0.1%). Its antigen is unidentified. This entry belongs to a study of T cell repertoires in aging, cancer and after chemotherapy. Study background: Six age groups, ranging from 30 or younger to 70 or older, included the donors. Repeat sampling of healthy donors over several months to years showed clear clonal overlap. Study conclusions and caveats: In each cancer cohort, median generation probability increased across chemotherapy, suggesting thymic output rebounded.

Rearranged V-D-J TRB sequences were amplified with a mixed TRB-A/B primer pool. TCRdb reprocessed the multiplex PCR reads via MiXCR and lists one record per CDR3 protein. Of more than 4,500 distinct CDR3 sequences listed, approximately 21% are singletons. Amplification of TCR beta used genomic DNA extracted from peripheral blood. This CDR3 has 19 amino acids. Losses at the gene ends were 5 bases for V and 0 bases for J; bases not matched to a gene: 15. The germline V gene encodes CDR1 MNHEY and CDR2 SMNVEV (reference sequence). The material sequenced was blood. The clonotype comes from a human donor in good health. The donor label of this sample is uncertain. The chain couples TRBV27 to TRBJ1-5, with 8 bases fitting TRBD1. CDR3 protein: CASSLPHPGQALSNQPQHF. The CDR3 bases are TGTGCCAGCAGTCTGCCCCATCCGGGACAGGCTCTTAGCAATCAGCCCCAGCATTTT.